One and the same sample provided the 10 T cell receptor beta chains below, sequenced in a study of immune cell composition in non-small cell lung cancer. Sequencing used immunoSEQ multiplex PCR; TCRdb keeps in-frame clones, though not all of them. The sample has 1,500 to 2,000 clones; 81% are singletons. The sample was lung tumor tissue. The receptors were gathered from a human donor with non-small cell lung cancer.

The CDR3 loop reads CASSYEARWTDTQYF. The CDR3 nucleotides are TGTGCCAGCAGCTATGAGGCGAGGTGGACAGATACGCAGTATTTT. The chain is built from TRBV2 and TRBJ2-3; D not certain. V was shortened by 6 bases and J by 3 bases, with 16 bases between the two germline ends. The V gene's germline CDR1 is SNHLY and CDR2 FYNNEI. The CDR3 covers 15 residues. Variable domain in full (rest from reference TRBV2 and TRBJ2-3): EPEVTQTPSHQVTQMGQEVILRCVPISNHLYFYWYRQILGQKVEFLVSFYNNEISEKSEIFDDQFSVERPDGSNFTLKIRSTKLEDSAMYFCASSYEARWTDTQYFGPGTRLTVL.

This chain joins TRBV27 and TRBJ2-5; D is perhaps TRBD2 (6 bases). Germline V gene lookup returns CDR1 MNHEY and CDR2 SMNVEV (reference sequence). The CDR3 consists of 15 residues. Trimming left V 3 bases short and J 0 bases short, with 11 bases between. The CDR3 protein is CASSFAGNHQETQYF. The CDR3 DNA follows: TGTGCCAGCAGTTTCGCGGGGAACCACCAAGAGACCCAGTACTTC.

The rearrangement links TRBV19 to TRBJ2-3, with a possible D match to TRBD1 (6 bases). With 5 bases removed from V and 4 bases from J, the gap between germline ends came to 10 bases. The CDR3 runs to 13 residues. CDR1 LNHDA and CDR2 SQIVND come from the germline V gene (reference sequence). The DNA for the CDR3 is TGTGCCAGTAGTTCACAGGGTGCAGATACGCAGTATTTT. Protein sequence: CASSSQGADTQYF.

Only a few counts were recorded for this clone. The chain combines TRBV6-5 with TRBJ1-2; tentatively, D is TRBD1 (6 bases). The CDR3 runs to 13 residues. Germline V gene sequence: CDR1 MNHEY, CDR2 SVGAGI. The ends were cut back, 5 bases at V and 0 bases at J, with 7 bases in the middle. DNA for the CDR3: TGTGCCAGCAGTGCAGGGGCTAACTATGGCTACACCTTC. As protein: CASSAGANYGYTF.

The chain recombines TRBV5-1 with TRBJ2-1; 8 nucleotides line up with TRBD1. The V and J ends lost 3 bases and 8 bases, in that order; junction bases with no gene match: 13. The germline gives CDR1 SGHRS, CDR2 YFSETQ. This CDR3 region has 16 residues. The CDR3 region has the DNA TGCGCCAGCAGCTCACGGACAGGGAGTAGAGGGGATGAGCAGTTCTTC. Residues: CASSSRTGSRGDEQFF.

The V call is TRBV11-3, the J call TRBJ2-1; 11 bases agree with TRBD2. The CDR3 is 17 residues long. J lost 10 bases, V lost 1 base, and 12 bases had no gene match. Germline CDR1 and CDR2: SGHNT and YENEEA. The CDR3 coding sequence is TGTGCCAGCAGCTTAGCACTAGCGGGAGTCTGGGGCGGCGAGCAGTTCTTC. This translates into CASSLALAGVWGGEQFF.

The chain has TRBV15 and TRBJ2-1; TRBD2 matches at 10 bases. The CDR3 is 22 amino acids. Germline-derived CDR1 and CDR2 are LNHNV and YYDKDF (reference sequence). Trimming cost V 1 base and J 0 bases; bases outside gene matches: 18. CDR3 amino acids: CATSRVGVGLAGVQSSYNEQFF. The CDR3 nucleotides read TGTGCCACCAGCAGAGTAGGCGTGGGGCTAGCGGGAGTTCAGAGCTCCTACAATGAGCAGTTCTTC.

This sequence joins TRBV20-1 and TRBJ2-1; 7 bases align to TRBD1. Germline CDR1 and CDR2: DFQATT and SNEGSKA (reference sequence). This CDR3 is built from 11 residues. The V and J ends lost 5 bases and 8 bases, in that order; junction bases with no gene match: 3. The CDR3, as DNA: TGCAGTGCTTCTAGGGGGCATGAGCAGTTCTTC. Translation gives CSASRGHEQFF.

The rearrangement uses TRBV5-4 and TRBJ2-5; 13 bases are shared with TRBD2. Per the germline V gene, CDR1 is SGHNT and CDR2 is YYREEE (reference sequence). Unmatched junction bases numbered 5, after V lost 7 bases and J lost 2 bases. The CDR3 is 15 amino acids. The CDR3 bases are TGTGCCAGCCACCGGGGACTAGCGGGACAAGAGACCCAGTACTTC. Its protein is CASHRGLAGQETQYF.

The gene calls are TRBV6-5 and TRBJ1-2; no reliable D call. The CDR3 sequence is 16 residues long. Germline CDR1 reads MNHEY; CDR2 reads SVGAGI. Trimming took 0 bases from V and 3 from J, leaving 14 bases between them. The CDR3 protein is CASSYSRTERHYGYTF. The CDR3, as DNA: TGTGCCAGCAGTTACTCGAGAACGGAGCGCCACTATGGCTACACCTTC.